These T cell receptor beta chains were read from a single sample in a study of CD8+CD57+ T cells in acquired aplastic anemia. Each CDR3 protein is one row after TCRdb ran MiXCR on the reads. The table includes around 250,000 distinct CDR3 sequences, around 82% detected once. Sequences were obtained from sorted CD4+, CD8+, or CD8+CD57+ T cells (not recorded which) from PBMCs. These TCRs come from a human donor with aplastic anemia. CDR3s include the opening cysteine and the closing phenylalanine or tryptophan. Fields, in order: J gene, clone size, D gene, V gene, CDR3 DNA, CDR3 protein. A D gene is named only where the DNA matches it firmly. Size is omitted from some rows. Given values are once, few, many or a class for expanded clones.

j_call: TRBJ1-1
clone_size: -
d_call: TRBD1
v_call: TRBV7-2
cdr3_nt: TGTGCCAGCAGCAATGGACAGGGGTGTCACGAGACCCAGTTCTTT
cdr3_aa: CASSNGQGCHETQFF

j_call: TRBJ1-1
clone_size: -
d_call: -
v_call: TRBV7-8
cdr3_nt: TGTGCCAGCAGCTTAGCGGGAGGCGCCGATAAAGCGTATTTT
cdr3_aa: CASSLAGGADKAYF

j_call: TRBJ1-1
clone_size: -
d_call: -
v_call: TRBV7-6
cdr3_nt: TGTGCCAGCACCTTAGAGCGGACACGGAACACTGAAGCCTTCTTT
cdr3_aa: CASTLERTRNTEAFF

j_call: TRBJ2-3
clone_size: -
d_call: -
v_call: TRBV5-6
cdr3_nt: TGTGCCAGCAGCTTGGGGGAGGCGGACACAGATACGCAGTATTTT
cdr3_aa: CASSLGEADTDTQYF

j_call: TRBJ1-6
clone_size: -
d_call: TRBD1
v_call: TRBV7-6
cdr3_nt: TGTGCCAGCAGCTCGGACAGGGGACTTTCACCCCTCCACCACTTT
cdr3_aa: CASSSDRGLSPLHHF

j_call: TRBJ2-3
clone_size: -
d_call: TRBD2
v_call: TRBV7-2
cdr3_nt: TGTGCCAGCGTACCAACGGGGGGGCCCGAAGCGCAGTATTTT
cdr3_aa: CASVPTGGPEAQYF

j_call: TRBJ1-2
clone_size: once
d_call: -
v_call: TRBV20-1
cdr3_nt: TGCAGTGCTAAAACCACAGGGGGCTACACCTTC
cdr3_aa: CSAKTTGGYTF

j_call: TRBJ2-1
clone_size: -
d_call: -
v_call: TRBV11-1
cdr3_nt: TGTGCCAGCACCCTAACTGTTTCGGCCTACAATGAGCAGTTCTTC
cdr3_aa: CASTLTVSAYNEQFF

j_call: TRBJ2-3
clone_size: -
d_call: -
v_call: TRBV7-8
cdr3_nt: TGTGCCAGCAGCTTTGAGGGAGACGGGACAACCCAGTATTTT
cdr3_aa: CASSFEGDGTTQYF

j_call: TRBJ2-3
clone_size: once
d_call: -
v_call: TRBV2
cdr3_nt: TGTGCCAGCACCCGAGAGGTAGGAACAGATACGCAGTATTTT
cdr3_aa: CASTREVGTDTQYF

j_call: TRBJ2-1
clone_size: -
d_call: -
v_call: TRBV7-2
cdr3_nt: TGTGCCAGCAGCTTAGTATTGGGAGTCGGTGACAATGAGCAGTTCTTC
cdr3_aa: CASSLVLGVGDNEQFF

j_call: TRBJ2-3
clone_size: -
d_call: TRBD2
v_call: TRBV24-1
cdr3_nt: TGTGCCACCGGGACTAGCGGGAGGACCCCAGATACGCAGTATTTT
cdr3_aa: CATGTSGRTPDTQYF

j_call: TRBJ1-4
clone_size: -
d_call: -
v_call: TRBV20-1
cdr3_nt: TGCAGTGCAGCGGGGGGCCTTAATGCTAAACTGTTTTTT
cdr3_aa: CSAAGGLNAKLFF

j_call: TRBJ1-5
clone_size: -
d_call: -
v_call: TRBV19
cdr3_nt: TGTGCCAGTAGAGAGGTAAGCAACCAGCCCCAGCATTTT
cdr3_aa: CASREVSNQPQHF

j_call: TRBJ1-2
clone_size: -
d_call: -
v_call: TRBV7-3
cdr3_nt: TGTGCCAGCAGTAGACCGACCGACTATGGCTACACCTTC
cdr3_aa: CASSRPTDYGYTF

j_call: TRBJ2-1
clone_size: -
d_call: -
v_call: TRBV7-8
cdr3_nt: TGTGCCAGCAGCTTACAGGGAGGCCCCGAGAGCCAGGAGCAGTTCTTC
cdr3_aa: CASSLQGGPESQEQFF

j_call: TRBJ1-2
clone_size: once
d_call: -
v_call: TRBV7-9
cdr3_nt: TGTGCCAGCAGCTTGGGGGGGATGGATAGCTATGACTACACCTTC
cdr3_aa: CASSLGGMDSYDYTF

j_call: TRBJ2-1
clone_size: -
d_call: -
v_call: TRBV7-8
cdr3_nt: TGTGCCAGCAGCTTTCAAGGAGGCCGGGAGAGGGATGAGCAGTTCTTC
cdr3_aa: CASSFQGGRERDEQFF

j_call: TRBJ1-2
clone_size: -
d_call: -
v_call: TRBV20-1
cdr3_nt: TGCAGTGCCCGAGCCCTGCAGGGGAAGTACTATGGCTACACCTTC
cdr3_aa: CSARALQGKYYGYTF

j_call: TRBJ2-3
clone_size: few
d_call: -
v_call: TRBV2
cdr3_nt: TGTGCCAGCAGTGATGGGGGGATCCATACGCAGTATTTC
cdr3_aa: CASSDGGIHTQYF

j_call: TRBJ2-3
clone_size: -
d_call: TRBD1
v_call: TRBV7-9
cdr3_nt: TGTGCCAGCAGGTTAGGGGGCACTGATGCGCAGTATTTT
cdr3_aa: CASRLGGTDAQYF

j_call: TRBJ2-6
clone_size: -
d_call: -
v_call: TRBV7-2
cdr3_nt: TGTGCCAGCAGCTTAGCAGGTGGCGCCGGCTATAGCGTCCTGACTTTC
cdr3_aa: CASSLAGGAGYSVLTF

j_call: TRBJ1-5
clone_size: -
d_call: -
v_call: TRBV15
cdr3_nt: TGTGCCAGCAGCGAAGCCTACAGAACCTACGAGCAGTACTTT
cdr3_aa: CASSEAYRTYEQYF

j_call: TRBJ2-3
clone_size: -
d_call: -
v_call: TRBV7-6
cdr3_nt: TGTGCCAGCAGCTTAGCCCCCACTGCTACGAAGTATTTTTTT
cdr3_aa: CASSLAPTATKYFF

j_call: TRBJ2-3
clone_size: -
d_call: -
v_call: TRBV9
cdr3_nt: TGTGCCAGCAGCGTGGAGGTGGGGACCACTGAAGCTTATTTT
cdr3_aa: CASSVEVGTTEAYF

j_call: TRBJ1-2
clone_size: -
d_call: -
v_call: TRBV7-6
cdr3_nt: TGTGCCAGCAGCCCAGCGGGGGATAGCGCCTACAATGAGACCTTC
cdr3_aa: CASSPAGDSAYNETF

j_call: TRBJ2-3
clone_size: -
d_call: TRBD2
v_call: TRBV15
cdr3_nt: TGTGCCACCAGCAGGACTAGCGGGGGGCATGGTGATACGCAGTATTTT
cdr3_aa: CATSRTSGGHGDTQYF

j_call: TRBJ2-3
clone_size: once
d_call: -
v_call: TRBV2
cdr3_nt: TGTGCCAGCAGTGACGGGGATAGCAATCAGCCCCAGTATTTT
cdr3_aa: CASSDGDSNQPQYF

j_call: TRBJ1-2
clone_size: -
d_call: -
v_call: TRBV7-8
cdr3_nt: TGTGCCAGCAGTCCGACAGGAGCGGGAGACTACAGCGACACCTTC
cdr3_aa: CASSPTGAGDYSDTF

j_call: TRBJ1-1
clone_size: -
d_call: -
v_call: TRBV20-1
cdr3_nt: TGCAGTGCTACCCTAGGTGGCATTGACACTGAAGCTTTCTTT
cdr3_aa: CSATLGGIDTEAFF

j_call: TRBJ2-7
clone_size: few
d_call: TRBD1
v_call: TRBV25-1
cdr3_nt: TGTGCCAGCAGAGACGTCACAGGGGACTACGAGCAGTACTTC
cdr3_aa: CASRDVTGDYEQYF

j_call: TRBJ1-2
clone_size: -
d_call: -
v_call: TRBV5-6
cdr3_nt: TGTGCCAGCAGCTTACATAGCGGACTCGTATATGGCTACACCTTC
cdr3_aa: CASSLHSGLVYGYTF

j_call: TRBJ2-5
clone_size: few
d_call: -
v_call: TRBV15
cdr3_nt: TGTGCCACCAGCAGAGCCCAGGGGACACAAGAGACCCAGTACTTC
cdr3_aa: CATSRAQGTQETQYF

j_call: TRBJ2-6
clone_size: -
d_call: -
v_call: TRBV7-8
cdr3_nt: TGTGCCAGCAGCTTAGCGGGTGGTCCCGGGACCAACGTCCTGACTTTC
cdr3_aa: CASSLAGGPGTNVLTF

j_call: TRBJ2-1
clone_size: once
d_call: TRBD1
v_call: TRBV7-9
cdr3_nt: TGTGCCAGCACCAGGGGGGACAGGGTAAATGAGCAGTTCTTC
cdr3_aa: CASTRGDRVNEQFF

j_call: TRBJ1-2
clone_size: few
d_call: -
v_call: TRBV25-1
cdr3_nt: TGTGCCAGCAGTTACTCGACAGGACATGGCTACACCTTC
cdr3_aa: CASSYSTGHGYTF

j_call: TRBJ2-3
clone_size: -
d_call: -
v_call: TRBV7-9
cdr3_nt: TGTGCCAGCAGCTTAGGACCCGGGGGCCTGTATTTTGAATATTTT
cdr3_aa: CASSLGPGGLYFEYF

j_call: TRBJ2-3
clone_size: once
d_call: -
v_call: TRBV15
cdr3_nt: TGTGCCACCAGCAGGACTGGACGCACAGATACGCAGTATTTT
cdr3_aa: CATSRTGRTDTQYF

j_call: TRBJ2-3
clone_size: -
d_call: TRBD2
v_call: TRBV2
cdr3_nt: TGTGCCAGCAGTTGGACTAGCGGCACAGATACGCAGTATTTT
cdr3_aa: CASSWTSGTDTQYF

j_call: TRBJ1-2
clone_size: few
d_call: TRBD1
v_call: TRBV15
cdr3_nt: TGTGCCACCAGCAGAGGGTGGACAGGGGAAAACTATGGCTACACCTTC
cdr3_aa: CATSRGWTGENYGYTF

j_call: TRBJ1-6
clone_size: -
d_call: -
v_call: TRBV20-1
cdr3_nt: TGCAGTGCTAGAGATACAGGGAACTCCATCGCTTATAATTCACCCCTCCACTTT
cdr3_aa: CSARDTGNSIAYNSPLHF

j_call: TRBJ1-4
clone_size: -
d_call: -
v_call: TRBV25-1
cdr3_nt: TGTGCCAGCAGTGAAACCCGCCCTGGGCCTGGGGCTAATGAAAAACTGTTTTTT
cdr3_aa: CASSETRPGPGANEKLFF

j_call: TRBJ1-1
clone_size: -
d_call: -
v_call: TRBV7-9
cdr3_nt: TGCGCCAGCAGCTCGGACGTAGACAGTGAAGCTTTCTTT
cdr3_aa: CASSSDVDSEAFF

j_call: TRBJ1-4
clone_size: -
d_call: -
v_call: TRBV15
cdr3_nt: TGTGCCACCAGCAGAGACGGCCTGAGGGATGAAAAACTGTTTTTT
cdr3_aa: CATSRDGLRDEKLFF

j_call: TRBJ2-5
clone_size: -
d_call: TRBD2
v_call: TRBV7-9
cdr3_nt: TGTGCCAGCAGCTCGACTAGCGGGGTGGGCACAGATACGTTC
cdr3_aa: CASSSTSGVGTDTF

j_call: TRBJ2-2
clone_size: -
d_call: -
v_call: TRBV24-1
cdr3_nt: TGTGCCACCAGTGACAGGGAAACCGGGGAGCGATTTTTT
cdr3_aa: CATSDRETGERFF

j_call: TRBJ1-1
clone_size: -
d_call: -
v_call: TRBV7-2
cdr3_nt: TGTGCCAGCAGCCGAAACATGAACACTGAAGCTTTCTTT
cdr3_aa: CASSRNMNTEAFF

j_call: TRBJ2-7
clone_size: -
d_call: TRBD2
v_call: TRBV11-3
cdr3_nt: TGTGCCAGCAGCCAAGACAAGGGAGGGGAGCAGTACTTC
cdr3_aa: CASSQDKGGEQYF

j_call: TRBJ2-3
clone_size: -
d_call: -
v_call: TRBV7-8
cdr3_nt: TGTGCCAGCAGCTTAGGCCTCTCCTACAATGAGCAGTTC
cdr3_aa: CASSLGLSYNEQF